This T cell receptor (beta chain) came from a study of molecular identifiers for immune sequencing clone quantification. In its sample, this clonotype is medium-sized. The CDR3 is made up of 11 amino acids. Trimming stripped 5 bases from V and 2 bases from J, with 4 bases between. Germline V gene sequence: CDR1 SGHTA, CDR2 FQGNSA. Using its own MiXCR run on the PCR reads, TCRdb lists one record per CDR3 protein. The data show around 320,000 distinct CDR3 sequences, 24% seen once. Sequencing used naive CD8+ T cells from blood, with Jurkat cell RNA spiked in. Subset given: FACS-sorted CD8+CD4-CCR7+CD45RA+ naive T cells. This chain joins TRBV7-2 and TRBJ2-7; D ambiguous. This receptor was identified in a human donor in good health. Some libraries in this study had Jurkat cell RNA spiked in. CDR3 coding DNA: TGTGCCAGCAGCCCCGCCTACGAGCAGTACTTC. Its protein is CASSPAYEQYF.